One T cell receptor beta chain is described in this entry. Antigen specificity is unknown. The CDR3 contains 15 residues. Trimming shortened V by 2 bases and J by 5 bases, and 15 bases separated the two germline ends. Per germline, CDR1 MNHNY and CDR2 SVGAGI (reference sequence). The source of the sample is a study of shared clonotypes between healthy human individuals. Findings and caveats of the study: Depth was large, yet rarefaction showed that sorted-subset sequencing was incomplete.

The repertoire was sequenced with immunoSEQ multiplex PCR; TCRdb's copy has only in-frame clones and lacks some. This sample has approximately 2,200,000 clones; about 92% occur once, and the top ten carry more than 1.5%. The naive CD8 fraction comprised CD45RO-negative cells positively selected for CCR7 and excluded terminally differentiated effector memory CD45RA+ cells. J is TRBJ2-5 and V is TRBV6-6; tentative D call: TRBD2 (6 bases). Sequencing was carried out using naive CD8+ T cells from PBMCs. The source is a man younger than 35 in good health. Some clones in this sample may be carry-over from other donors' samples. CDR3 protein: CASSYGEAIPETQYF. CDR3 bases: TGTGCCAGCAGTTACGGGGAGGCGATACCCGAGACCCAGTACTTC.